A selection of T cell receptor beta chains follows, all from one sample in a study of T cell responses to AZD1222 COVID-19 vaccine. Generated by immunoSEQ multiplex PCR, the TCRdb table keeps only in-frame clones and is missing some. The table has 90,000 to 110,000 clones, roughly 87% seen once. Here the sequenced sample was peripheral blood, taken on day 0 of AZD1222 vaccination. The origin of the receptors is an adult in good health. Each CDR3 is given with its conserved first and last residue. Each record gives: D gene, J gene, clone size, V gene, CDR3 protein, CDR3 DNA. D genes are given only for firm matches. Size tells how often a clone was seen (once, few, many) or the class of an expanded clone, and some rows leave it out.

d_gene: TRBD1
j_gene: TRBJ1-4
abundance: NA
v_gene: TRBV28
CDR3aa: CASSTLLPGGGEKLFF
CDR3nt: TGTGCCAGCAGTACCCTCCTCCCAGGGGGGGGTGAAAAACTGTTTTTT

d_gene: NA
j_gene: TRBJ2-7
abundance: NA
v_gene: TRBV25-1
CDR3aa: CASSTLGYEQYF
CDR3nt: TGTGCCAGCAGTACCTTAGGATACGAGCAGTACTTC

d_gene: TRBD1
j_gene: TRBJ2-7
abundance: NA
v_gene: TRBV20-1
CDR3aa: CSASPWTGGEQYF
CDR3nt: TGCAGTGCTAGTCCCTGGACAGGGGGCGAGCAGTACTTC

d_gene: NA
j_gene: TRBJ2-7
abundance: NA
v_gene: TRBV30
CDR3aa: CAWSPTDLPTGAYEQYF
CDR3nt: TGTGCCTGGAGTCCAACGGACTTGCCGACAGGTGCCTACGAGCAGTACTTC

d_gene: TRBD2
j_gene: TRBJ2-3
abundance: NA
v_gene: TRBV5-4
CDR3aa: CASSTGPGRGGGADTQYF
CDR3nt: TGTGCCAGCAGCACGGGACCTGGCAGGGGCGGGGGGGCAGATACGCAGTATTTT

d_gene: TRBD1
j_gene: TRBJ2-7
abundance: medium-sized
v_gene: TRBV9
CDR3aa: CASSPQGQGFYEQYF
CDR3nt: TGTGCCAGCAGCCCCCAAGGACAGGGCTTCTACGAGCAGTACTTC

d_gene: NA
j_gene: TRBJ2-3
abundance: NA
v_gene: TRBV5-1
CDR3aa: CASSGRVAGVPDTQYF
CDR3nt: TGCGCCAGCAGCGGTAGGGTCGCAGGAGTGCCAGATACGCAGTATTTT

d_gene: TRBD1
j_gene: TRBJ1-2
abundance: NA
v_gene: TRBV11-2
CDR3aa: CASSLDRGGYTF
CDR3nt: TGTGCCAGCAGCCTTGACAGGGGTGGCTACACCTTC

d_gene: TRBD1
j_gene: TRBJ1-2
abundance: NA
v_gene: TRBV28
CDR3aa: CASSPTDRGLNYGYTF
CDR3nt: TGTGCCAGCAGCCCCACAGACAGGGGCCTCAACTATGGCTACACCTTC

d_gene: NA
j_gene: TRBJ2-2
abundance: NA
v_gene: TRBV19
CDR3aa: CASSGHRGPGGELFF
CDR3nt: TGTGCCAGTAGTGGTCACCGGGGCCCGGGCGGGGAGCTGTTTTTT

d_gene: NA
j_gene: TRBJ2-7
abundance: NA
v_gene: TRBV3-1/TRBV3-2
CDR3aa: CASSQLPRSGGTYEQYF
CDR3nt: TGTGCCAGCAGCCAACTCCCAAGGAGCGGTGGGACCTACGAGCAGTACTTC

d_gene: NA
j_gene: TRBJ1-1
abundance: NA
v_gene: TRBV4-3
CDR3aa: CASSQDVDTEAFF
CDR3nt: TGCGCCAGCAGCCAAGATGTCGACACTGAAGCTTTCTTT

d_gene: TRBD2
j_gene: TRBJ2-3
abundance: few
v_gene: TRBV28
CDR3aa: CASSSPTSGSTDTQYF
CDR3nt: TGTGCCAGCAGTTCGCCTACTAGCGGGAGCACAGATACGCAGTATTTT

d_gene: NA
j_gene: TRBJ1-4
abundance: NA
v_gene: TRBV4-1
CDR3aa: CASSQTRLSNEKLFF
CDR3nt: TGCGCCAGCAGCCAGACGCGACTTTCCAATGAAAAACTGTTTTTT

d_gene: TRBD2
j_gene: TRBJ2-2
abundance: NA
v_gene: TRBV7-2
CDR3aa: CASSYSGGPNTGELFF
CDR3nt: TGTGCCAGCAGCTACAGCGGGGGACCGAACACCGGGGAGCTGTTTTTT

d_gene: NA
j_gene: TRBJ1-5
abundance: once
v_gene: TRBV19
CDR3aa: CASSIYHSNQPQHF
CDR3nt: TGTGCCAGTAGTATCTACCATAGCAATCAGCCCCAGCATTTT

d_gene: NA
j_gene: TRBJ2-7
abundance: NA
v_gene: TRBV18
CDR3aa: CASSSGVSSYEQYF
CDR3nt: TGTGCCAGCTCATCCGGGGTTAGCTCCTACGAGCAGTACTTC

d_gene: TRBD1
j_gene: TRBJ2-5
abundance: NA
v_gene: TRBV24-1
CDR3aa: CATSDSTGQGKETQYF
CDR3nt: TGTGCCACCAGTGATTCGACGGGACAGGGAAAAGAGACCCAGTACTTC

d_gene: TRBD1
j_gene: TRBJ1-2
abundance: NA
v_gene: TRBV28
CDR3aa: CASSTGQGVGYTF
CDR3nt: TGTGCCAGCAGTACGGGACAGGGTGTGGGCTACACCTTC

d_gene: NA
j_gene: TRBJ1-2
abundance: NA
v_gene: TRBV6-5
CDR3aa: CASSYRGGGNYGYTF
CDR3nt: TGTGCCAGCAGTTACCGCGGGGGGGGCAACTATGGCTACACCTTC

d_gene: NA
j_gene: TRBJ2-3
abundance: NA
v_gene: TRBV6-2/TRBV6-3
CDR3aa: CASSPRTESTDTQYF
CDR3nt: TGTGCCAGCAGCCCCCGGACAGAGAGCACAGATACGCAGTATTTT

d_gene: NA
j_gene: TRBJ2-3
abundance: NA
v_gene: TRBV23-1
CDR3aa: CASSQIGRDSTDTQYF
CDR3nt: TGCGCCAGCAGTCAGATCGGACGGGATAGCACAGATACGCAGTATTTT

d_gene: TRBD1
j_gene: TRBJ2-3
abundance: NA
v_gene: TRBV7-9
CDR3aa: CASSSGTGVSADTQYF
CDR3nt: TGTGCCAGCAGCTCAGGGACAGGGGTGAGCGCAGATACGCAGTATTTT

d_gene: NA
j_gene: TRBJ2-5
abundance: NA
v_gene: TRBV11-2
CDR3aa: CASSLGETQYF
CDR3nt: TGTGCCAGCAGCTTAGGAGAGACCCAGTACTTC

d_gene: NA
j_gene: TRBJ2-6
abundance: once
v_gene: TRBV18
CDR3aa: CASSVGSGANVLTF
CDR3nt: TGTGCCAGCTCAGTCGGATCTGGGGCCAACGTCCTGACTTTC

d_gene: TRBD2
j_gene: TRBJ2-1
abundance: NA
v_gene: TRBV7-6
CDR3aa: CASSLPRTSGRARGSNEQFF
CDR3nt: TGTGCCAGCAGCTTACCCAGGACTAGCGGGAGGGCCCGTGGAAGCAATGAGCAGTTCTTC

d_gene: NA
j_gene: TRBJ2-5
abundance: NA
v_gene: TRBV15
CDR3aa: CATSREGITETQYF
CDR3nt: TGTGCCACCAGCAGAGAAGGCATAACAGAGACCCAGTACTTC

d_gene: NA
j_gene: TRBJ2-2
abundance: NA
v_gene: TRBV28
CDR3aa: CASSLSPAGRGPGELFF
CDR3nt: TGTGCCAGCAGTTTATCCCCAGCAGGACGGGGTCCGGGGGAGCTGTTTTTT

d_gene: TRBD2
j_gene: TRBJ2-2
abundance: NA
v_gene: TRBV3-1/TRBV3-2
CDR3aa: CASSLAGGLVGELFF
CDR3nt: TGTGCCAGCAGCCTAGCGGGGGGGCTCGTCGGGGAGCTGTTTTTT

d_gene: TRBD2
j_gene: TRBJ2-2
abundance: NA
v_gene: TRBV11-2
CDR3aa: CASSHSGRALTGELFF
CDR3nt: TGTGCCAGCAGCCACAGCGGGAGGGCCCTCACCGGGGAGCTGTTTTTT

d_gene: NA
j_gene: TRBJ2-7
abundance: NA
v_gene: TRBV4-3
CDR3aa: CASSQDIGNEQYF
CDR3nt: TGCGCCAGCAGCCAAGATATAGGGAACGAGCAGTACTTC

d_gene: NA
j_gene: TRBJ2-3
abundance: NA
v_gene: TRBV19
CDR3aa: CASSIQLGARSDTQYF
CDR3nt: TGTGCCAGTAGTATCCAACTGGGGGCTAGGTCAGATACGCAGTATTTT

d_gene: NA
j_gene: TRBJ1-4
abundance: NA
v_gene: TRBV10-3
CDR3aa: CAITMAPGEKLFF
CDR3nt: TGTGCCATCACTATGGCCCCCGGGGAAAAACTGTTTTTT

d_gene: NA
j_gene: TRBJ2-4
abundance: NA
v_gene: TRBV18
CDR3aa: CASSPPEGLAKNIQYF
CDR3nt: TGTGCCAGCTCACCACCGGAGGGATTAGCCAAAAACATTCAGTACTTC

d_gene: NA
j_gene: TRBJ1-5
abundance: NA
v_gene: TRBV6-5
CDR3aa: CASSPAGIQPQHF
CDR3nt: TGTGCCAGCAGTCCAGCGGGGATCCAGCCCCAGCATTTT

d_gene: TRBD1
j_gene: TRBJ1-1
abundance: NA
v_gene: TRBV29-1
CDR3aa: CSVMDRRDTEAFF
CDR3nt: TGCAGCGTTATGGACAGGAGGGACACTGAAGCTTTCTTT

d_gene: NA
j_gene: TRBJ1-2
abundance: NA
v_gene: TRBV4-2
CDR3aa: CASSLQTGAANYGYTF
CDR3nt: TGTGCCAGCAGCCTCCAAACGGGGGCCGCTAACTATGGCTACACCTTC

d_gene: TRBD2
j_gene: TRBJ2-1
abundance: NA
v_gene: TRBV19
CDR3aa: CASSSLAGGTYNEQFF
CDR3nt: TGTGCCAGTAGTTCTCTAGCGGGAGGAACCTACAATGAGCAGTTCTTC

d_gene: TRBD1
j_gene: TRBJ1-1
abundance: NA
v_gene: TRBV6-2/TRBV6-3
CDR3aa: CASSGARTGRNTEAFF
CDR3nt: TGTGCCAGCAGTGGGGCCCGGACAGGTAGGAACACTGAAGCTTTCTTT

d_gene: NA
j_gene: TRBJ1-1
abundance: NA
v_gene: TRBV9
CDR3aa: CASSPEWGLGEAFF
CDR3nt: TGTGCCAGCAGCCCCGAGTGGGGTCTGGGGGAAGCTTTCTTT